This T cell receptor beta chain is from a study of type 1 regulatory T cells. Study background: T-allo10 is an in vitro-generated, Tr1-enriched CD4 T cell product specific for alloantigen.

This clonotype was found a few times. What it binds is unknown. Study-wide points: Tr1 cells had a more restricted TCR repertoire than non-Tr1 cells.

This CDR3 has 16 residues. Germline V CDR1 and CDR2: SGDLS, YYNGEE. V lost 0 bases and J lost 3, with 13 bases in between. In TCRdb, the reads were re-called with MiXCR into one record per CDR3 protein. The table shows about 5,000 distinct CDR3 sequences, with more than 25% occurring only once. Sequencing was done on a sample of cultured type 1 regulatory T (Tr1) cells, either the whole culture or a sorted fraction (not recorded which). The sequence was collected from a human donor in good health. V and J are TRBV9 and TRBJ1-5; tentative D call: TRBD1 (6 bases). The CDR3 region has the DNA TGTGCCAGCAGCGTAGAGGGGGGGGCGGTCAATCAGCCCCAGCATTTT. The encoded protein is CASSVEGGAVNQPQHF.